The clone carrying this T cell receptor (beta chain) showed up just once. The data stem from a study of cytomegalovirus exposure and HLA in healthy donors. Study background: Prior work identified around 100 million unique TCR beta sequences in some 200 million T cells. Early released data had roughly 81 million unique TCRs, all coming from HLA-typed donors.

Nominally healthy donors were sampled, though unrecorded immune exposures were likely. PCR used 60 Vbeta primers and 13 Jbeta primers. Per the original data handling: In a later analysis, the count reached 76 million or so unique TCR beta chains, with roughly 9.9 million shared. The method was immunoSEQ multiplex PCR; TCRdb's version includes in-frame clones alone and lacks a portion of them. That table furnishes V, J and clone size, whereas the DNA furnished D and trimming. The data contain some 170,000 clones, roughly four fifths of them singletons. The source is a woman in her late teens or twenties in good health and CMV-seropositive. The sequenced sample was PBMCs.

CDR3 loop: CASSERREANEQFF. The CDR3 nucleotides are TGTGCCAGCAGTGAAAGGAGGGAAGCCAATGAGCAGTTCTTC. The J gene is TRBJ2-1, the V gene TRBV6-1; TRBD2 is a possible D gene (6 bases). Trimming pared 2 bases from V and 6 bases from J, leaving 11 bases between. The germline V gene has CDR1 MNHNS and CDR2 SASEGT. The CDR3 totals 14 residues.